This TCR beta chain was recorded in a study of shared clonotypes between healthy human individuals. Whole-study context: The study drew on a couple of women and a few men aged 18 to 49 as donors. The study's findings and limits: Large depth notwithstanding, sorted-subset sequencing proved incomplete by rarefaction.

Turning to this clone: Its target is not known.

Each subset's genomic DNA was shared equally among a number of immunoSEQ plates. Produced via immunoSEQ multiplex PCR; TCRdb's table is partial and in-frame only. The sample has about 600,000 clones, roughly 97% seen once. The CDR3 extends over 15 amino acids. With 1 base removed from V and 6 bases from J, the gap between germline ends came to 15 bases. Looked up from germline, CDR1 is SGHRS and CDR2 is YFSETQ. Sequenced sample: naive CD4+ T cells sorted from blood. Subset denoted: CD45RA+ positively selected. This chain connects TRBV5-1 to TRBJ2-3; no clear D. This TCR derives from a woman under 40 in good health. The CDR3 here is CASSLNSFSPDTQYF. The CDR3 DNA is TGCGCCAGCAGCTTGAATAGTTTTAGCCCGGATACGCAGTATTTT.